What follows are 8 T cell receptor beta chains derived from one specimen sequenced in a study of blood T cell repertoires in COVID-19. Sequencing used immunoSEQ multiplex PCR; TCRdb keeps in-frame clones, though not all of them. This sample has about 160,000 clones, with under 85% found just once. The source material was peripheral blood. The source of these receptors is a man in his 70s with acute or convalescent COVID-19.

The rearrangement links TRBV30 to TRBJ1-1; a possible D gene is TRBD1 (5 bases). This CDR3 spans 14 amino acids. Germline values: CDR1 GTSNPN, CDR2 SVGIG (reference sequence). V was cut by 3 bases and J by 2 bases, with 13 bases left in between. Here the CDR3 DNA reads TGTGCCTGGAGCGAATCCTGGACAAACACTGAAGCTTTCTTT. This sequence encodes CAWSESWTNTEAFF.

The genes are TRBV6-5 and TRBJ1-2, with 8 bases aligning to TRBD1. This CDR3 has 15 amino acids. CDR1 is MNHEY, CDR2 SVGAGI, per germline. The V gene end was trimmed by 0 bases and the J gene end by 6 bases; junction bases not matched to a gene: 6. In nucleotides, the CDR3 is TGTGCCAGCAGTTACTCGAGTGCAGGGGGCGATGGCTACACCTTC. This gives the protein CASSYSSAGGDGYTF.

The rearrangement links TRBV5-1 to TRBJ2-7; weak D call: TRBD1 (6 bases). The CDR3 is made up of 13 amino acids. V lost 3 bases, J lost 3 bases, and 10 bases lay in between. CDR1 and CDR2 (germline): SGHRS, YFSETQ. The CDR3 DNA sequence: TGCGCCAGCAGCTATGAAGGGGGCTACGAGCAGTACTTC. It encodes CASSYEGGYEQYF.

J is TRBJ2-3 and V is TRBV30, with D unresolved. The CDR3 covers 13 residues. The germline CDR1 and CDR2 sequences are GTSNPN and SVGIG (reference sequence). V was pared by 2 bases and J by 6 bases, with 12 bases between. CDR3 DNA: TGTGCCTGGAGTCGGGTTACGCAGGATACGCAGTATTTT. It specifies CAWSRVTQDTQYF. Using reference TRBV30 and TRBJ2-3 for the parts outside the CDR3, the full variable domain is SQTIHQWPATLVQPVGSPLSLECTVEGTSNPNLYWYRQAAGRGLQLLFYSVGIGQISSEVPQNLSASRPQDRQFILSSKKLLLSDSGFYLCAWSRVTQDTQYFGPGTRLTVL.

The chain carries TRBV5-4 and TRBJ1-1, with a tentative D call TRBD1 (6 bases). The V end was cut by 7 bases, the J end by 1 base, with 17 bases between. CDR3 size: 15 residues. Per germline, CDR1 SGHNT and CDR2 YYREEE (reference sequence). The CDR3 DNA reads as TGTGCCAGCGTGGGCTACAGGGAGGGGAACACTGAAGCTTTCTTT. Protein product: CASVGYREGNTEAFF.

The chain combines TRBV5-1 with TRBJ1-3; D is perhaps TRBD1 (6 bases). This CDR3 spans 14 amino acids. Trimming pared 4 bases from V and 2 bases from J, leaving 10 bases between. Germline lookup yields CDR1 SGHRS and CDR2 YFSETQ. CDR3 nucleotide sequence: TGCGCCAGCAGCCAAACAGGGACTGGAAACACCATATATTTT. Translated: CASSQTGTGNTIYF.

The chain has TRBV5-1 and TRBJ2-5; 10 bases map to TRBD2. The germline V gene encodes CDR1 SGHRS and CDR2 YFSETQ. The CDR3 has 15 residues. V lost 2 bases, J lost 4 bases, and 5 bases stayed unmatched. As DNA, the CDR3 is TGCGCCAGCAGCTTCGCTAGCGGGGGCGGAGAGACCCAGTACTTC. Residues: CASSFASGGGETQYF.

This clone was seen a handful of times. This chain uses TRBV9 with TRBJ2-3; D is possibly TRBD2 (5 bases). V lost 2 bases to trimming and J lost 7 bases, with 17 bases between them. CDR1 is SGDLS and CDR2 is YYNGEE in the germline V gene. The CDR3 has 15 residues. CDR3 sequence (DNA): TGTGCCAGCAGCGTGGAGGTCGCGGGTACGAATACGCAGTATTTT. Translation: CASSVEVAGTNTQYF.